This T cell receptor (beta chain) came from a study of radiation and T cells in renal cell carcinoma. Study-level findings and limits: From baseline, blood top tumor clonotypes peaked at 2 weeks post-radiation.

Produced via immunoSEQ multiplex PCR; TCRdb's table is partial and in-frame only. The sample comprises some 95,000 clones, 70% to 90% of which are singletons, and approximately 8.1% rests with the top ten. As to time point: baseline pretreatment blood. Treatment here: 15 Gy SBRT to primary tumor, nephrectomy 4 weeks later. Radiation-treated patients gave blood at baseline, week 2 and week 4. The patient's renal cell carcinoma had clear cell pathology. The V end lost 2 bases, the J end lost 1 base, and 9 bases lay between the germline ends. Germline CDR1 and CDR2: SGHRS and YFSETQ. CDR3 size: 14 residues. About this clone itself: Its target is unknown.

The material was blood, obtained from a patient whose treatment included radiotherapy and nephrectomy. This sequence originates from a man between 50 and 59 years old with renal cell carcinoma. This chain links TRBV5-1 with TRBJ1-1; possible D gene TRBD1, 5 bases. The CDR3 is CASSFQGENTEAFF. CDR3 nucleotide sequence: TGCGCCAGCAGCTTCCAGGGAGAGAACACTGAAGCTTTCTTT.